This T cell receptor beta chain was obtained from a study of T cell changes during pregnancy in multiple sclerosis. Germline-derived CDR1 and CDR2 are SGHRS and YFSETQ. V was clipped by 0 bases and J by 3 bases, with 7 bases between them. The CDR3 has 13 amino acids. Method: immunoSEQ multiplex PCR; TCRdb's copy keeps in-frame clones and lacks some. This table has fewer than 15,000 clones, roughly 90% appearing once. The receptor's source is a female donor in good health, enrolled as a control in a pregnancy study. This chain connects TRBV5-1 to TRBJ2-7, with D unresolved. Source: CD8+ T cells from peripheral blood mononuclear cells, taken after pregnancy. CDR3 amino acids: CASSLATDYEQYF. The CDR3 DNA reads as TGCGCCAGCAGCTTGGCCACAGACTACGAGCAGTACTTC.